This entry lists 16 T cell receptor beta chains sequenced from one sample in a study of beta chain features in type 1 diabetes (dated by TCRdb to the late 2010s). What the work shows at the level of the full study, not this receptor alone: Type 1 diabetes patients showed a moderate but significant shortening of TCRB CDR3 length in all four CD4+ subsets.

The library was made by the immunoSEQ multiplex PCR assay. All of the isolated RNA was reverse transcribed with the High Capacity cDNA Reverse Transcription Kit, so expressed TCRB transcripts were sequenced. In TCRdb, the immuneACCESS table is reduced to in-frame sequences with V and J assigned. These tables do not hold every clone; where another copy was compared, an unresolved V gene accounts for under half, and the others remain unexplained. The sample table contains about 53,000 clones; only one count was recorded for 60% to 70% of them. Roughly 0.3% of the sample goes to the ten largest clones. Antigens of these TCRs are unknown. The sample taken for sequencing was stem cell memory CD4+ T cells from blood. The sample's cell subset or site label, in plain terms: stem cell-like memory CD4+ T cells. Receptors originate from a woman in her 30s with type 1 diabetes.

This clone has a handful of counts. The rearrangement joins TRBV19 to TRBJ1-5; 10 bases are a match to TRBD1. This CDR3 region has 14 residues. Trimming at V came to 8 bases and at J to 3 bases, leaving 4 bases not matched to a gene. Per germline, CDR1 LNHDA and CDR2 SQIVND (reference sequence). CDR3 DNA: TGTGCCAGTTCCGGGACAGGGGACAATCAGCCCCAGCATTTT. Protein sequence: CASSGTGDNQPQHF.

The chain joins TRBV27 to TRBJ2-4; tentative D call: TRBD2 (6 bases). Germline V gene data show CDR1 as MNHEY and CDR2 as SMNVEV (reference sequence). This CDR3 contains 13 residues. V gave up 2 bases and J gave up 6 bases, with 8 bases separating them. The CDR3 DNA reads TGTGCCAGCAGTTTAGGAGGGGTAAACATTCAGTACTTC. Its protein product is CASSLGGVNIQYF.

The sample holds a few counts of this clone. The chain employs TRBV11-2 and TRBJ2-1, with D unclear. The CDR3 totals 13 residues. Trimming removed 0 bases from V and 7 bases from J, with 7 bases in between. From germline, CDR1 is SGHAT and CDR2 FQNNGV. CDR3 sequence (DNA): TGTGCCAGCAGCTTAGATTCGGAGAATGAGCAGTTCTTC. Translation gives CASSLDSENEQFF.

This clone turned up a few times. The CDR3 protein is CASSPDPGLAYDIQYF. The CDR3 bases are TGTGCCAGCAGCCCTGACCCCGGACTAGCATATGACATTCAGTACTTC. The rearrangement uses TRBV4-2 and TRBJ2-4; TRBD2 matches 8 bases. The germline V gene encodes CDR1 LGHNA and CDR2 YNFKEQ. Trimming removed 4 bases from V and 8 bases from J; junction bases left unmatched: 13. The CDR3 runs 16 residues.

The chain employs TRBV4-1 and TRBJ2-5, with D possibly matching TRBD2 (5 bases). Matching the DNA end better, TRBJ2-7 makes the J call doubtful. Germline CDR1 and CDR2: MGHRA and YSYEKL. The CDR3 runs 14 residues. The CDR3 DNA is TGCGCCAGCAGCCAAGTTTCGGACTTTTCCGAGCAGTACTTC. Its protein is CASSQVSDFSEQYF.

The chain joins TRBV27 to TRBJ2-5; 12 bases are shared with TRBD2. CDR1 is MNHEY, CDR2 SMNVEV, per germline (reference sequence). This CDR3 spans 17 amino acids. V trimming: 1 base; J trimming: 7 bases; junction bases outside the gene matches: 10. CDR3 amino acids: CASSLLSSGRAPRTQYF. The CDR3 DNA follows: TGTGCCAGCAGTTTATTATCTAGCGGGAGGGCTCCTCGGACCCAGTACTTC.

This chain uses TRBV7-3 with TRBJ2-2, with 8 bases fitting TRBD2. This CDR3 contains 16 residues. CDR1 and CDR2 from the germline V gene are SGHTA and FQGTGA. V trimming: 5 bases; J trimming: 4 bases; junction bases outside the gene matches: 9. CDR3 region: CASSPLSGSGTGELFF. Here the CDR3 DNA reads TGTGCCAGCAGCCCCCTAAGCGGGAGCGGCACCGGGGAGCTGTTTTTT.

This clone was counted once. The J gene is TRBJ2-1, the V gene TRBV5-1, with 10 bases fitting TRBD2. CDR1 SGHRS and CDR2 YFSETQ come from the germline V gene. V was pared by 4 bases and J by 16 bases, with 11 bases of the junction left unmatched. The CDR3 runs 13 residues. CDR3 nucleotides: TGCGCCAGCAGCCGCCGCGAGCGGGAGGGCCATTTCTTC. It translates to CASSRREREGHFF.

The chain has TRBV12-5 and TRBJ2-1, with 8 positions matching TRBD2. J lost 7 bases, V lost 4 bases, and 12 bases had no gene match. The CDR3 has 16 amino acids. Germline CDR1 reads LGHNT; CDR2 reads FRNRAP. CDR3 coding DNA: TGTGCTAGTGGTTCATGGGTAGCGGGATCGGGGAATGAGCAGTTCTTC. Translation: CASGSWVAGSGNEQFF.

This chain connects TRBV4-1 to TRBJ2-4; D gene ambiguous. This CDR3 region has 16 residues. V dropped 1 base and J dropped 0 bases, with 10 bases sitting between them. Germline CDR1 MGHRA, CDR2 YSYEKL. The DNA of the CDR3 is TGCGCCAGCAGCCAAGTAGCTGTTCTAGCCAAAAACATTCAGTACTTC. As protein: CASSQVAVLAKNIQYF.

V gene TRBV30 combines with J gene TRBJ2-7; 9 nucleotides agree with TRBD1. Per the germline V gene, CDR1 is GTSNPN and CDR2 is SVGIG (reference sequence). After removal of 2 bases from V and 5 bases from J, the junction contained 10 bases not matched to a gene. The CDR3 contains 15 residues. This chain's CDR3 is CAWSQTAGQGNEQYF. In DNA form, the CDR3 reads TGTGCCTGGAGTCAAACGGCGGGACAGGGAAACGAGCAGTACTTC.

This chain links TRBV2 with TRBJ1-2; 10 bases line up with TRBD1. Germline loops: CDR1 SNHLY, CDR2 FYNNEI. The CDR3 sequence is 16 residues long. V lost 4 bases to trimming and J lost 4 bases; unmatched junction nucleotides: 9. The CDR3 bases are TGTGCCAGCAGTGCCGGACCGACAGGGGGCGGCTATGGCTACACCTTC. Translation gives CASSAGPTGGGYGYTF.

The gene calls are TRBV5-6 and TRBJ2-7; TRBD2 aligns across 12 bases. From germline, CDR1 is SGHDT and CDR2 YYEEEE. V shed 4 bases and J 3 bases; nucleotides not matched to a gene: 5. The CDR3 length is 15 residues. The CDR3: CASSLTSGRYYEQYF. DNA for the CDR3: TGTGCCAGCAGCCTGACTAGCGGGAGATACTACGAGCAGTACTTC.

In nucleotides, the CDR3 is TGTGCCAGCAGTTTCGGGACAACGAGCTACGAGCAGTACTTC. It specifies CASSFGTTSYEQYF. This chain connects TRBV6-1 to TRBJ2-7, with D perhaps matching TRBD1 (6 bases). Germline loops: CDR1 MNHNS, CDR2 SASEGT. Trimming took 5 bases from V and 3 from J, leaving 14 bases between them. The CDR3 is 14 amino acids.

The chain combines TRBV5-8 with TRBJ1-2, with 11 nucleotides matching TRBD1. The CDR3 totals 13 residues. V lost 5 bases and J lost 8; bases outside the gene matches: 5. The germline gives CDR1 SGHTS, CDR2 YDEGEE. The CDR3 DNA follows: TGTGCCAGCAGAGGACAGGGGGCGTGGGGCTACACCTTC. It yields the protein CASRGQGAWGYTF. Supplemented by reference TRBV5-8 and TRBJ1-2, the full variable domain reads EAGVTQSPTHLIKTRGQQATLRCSPISGHTSVYWYQQALGLGLQFLLWYDEGEERNRGNFPPRFSGRQFPNYSSELNVNALELEDSALYLCASRGQGAWGYTFGSGTRLTVV.

This clone occurred a few times. J is TRBJ2-3 and V is TRBV29-1; TRBD2 agrees at 10 bases. Germline CDR1 is SQVTM and CDR2 is ANQGSEA. Trimming at V came to 2 bases and at J to 0 bases, leaving 11 bases not matched to a gene. This CDR3 has 18 residues. CDR3 sequence: CSVEKIPGLAASTDTQYF. The CDR3 bases are TGCAGCGTTGAAAAAATTCCTGGACTAGCGGCCAGCACAGATACGCAGTATTTT.